The source of this T cell receptor (beta chain) is a study of cytomegalovirus exposure and HLA in healthy donors. Overall study findings and caveats: TCR beta chain V- and J-gene trimming was linked, in a later analysis, to a missense variant in DCLRE1C. Most TCR sequences were rare, but some public TCRs occurred in many donors.

Trimming took 5 bases from V and 6 from J, leaving 13 bases between them. Germline V CDR1 and CDR2: SGHTA, FQGTGA. The CDR3 is 13 amino acids. Of note for this clone: Its antigen is still unknown.

In the PCR, 60 Vbeta and 13 Jbeta primers were used. The repertoire was sequenced with immunoSEQ multiplex PCR; TCRdb's copy has only in-frame clones and lacks some. The listing contains about 170,000 clones. The chain carries TRBV7-3 and TRBJ1-1; D might be TRBD1 (6 bases). Specimen: PBMCs. The source of this sequence is a woman aged 18-30 years in good health and CMV-seropositive. The chain's CDR3 is CASSPTGWAEAFF. DNA for the CDR3: TGTGCCAGCAGCCCAACAGGGTGGGCTGAAGCTTTCTTT.